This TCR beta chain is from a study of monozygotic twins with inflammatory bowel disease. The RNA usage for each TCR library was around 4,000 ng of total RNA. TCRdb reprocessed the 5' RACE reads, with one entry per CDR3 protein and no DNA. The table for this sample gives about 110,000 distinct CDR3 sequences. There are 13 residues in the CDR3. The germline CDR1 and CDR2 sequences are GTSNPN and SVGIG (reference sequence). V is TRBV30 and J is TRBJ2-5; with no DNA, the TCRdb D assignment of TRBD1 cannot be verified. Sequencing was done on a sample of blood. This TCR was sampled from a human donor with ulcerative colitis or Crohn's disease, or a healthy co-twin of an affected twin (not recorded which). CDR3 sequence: CAWSRVSGETQYF.